The rows below give T cell receptor beta chains drawn from one sample of a study of blood T cell repertoires in COVID-19. This table comes from immunoSEQ multiplex PCR, and its TCRdb copy is limited to in-frame clones, with some not included. The sample lists under 200,000 clones; about four fifths were seen once. Source material: peripheral blood. These receptors came from a woman aged 60-75 years with COVID-19, enrolled during active disease. The CDR3 runs from the conserved cysteine through the conserved F or W. D genes are given only for firm matches. The size of a clone is reported for some rows only, either as once, few or many, or as a class for expanded clones.

abundance,j_gene,d_gene,v_gene,CDR3aa,CDR3nt
.,TRBJ2-5,TRBD2,TRBV7-8,CASSATSRQETQYF,TGTGCCAGCAGCGCGACTAGCCGCCAAGAGACCCAGTACTTC
.,TRBJ1-2,.,TRBV19,CASSIDGDRGYTF,TGTGCCAGTAGTATAGACGGGGATCGGGGCTACACCTTC
.,TRBJ1-1,.,TRBV19,CASSPPPGMNTEAFF,TGTGCCAGTAGCCCCCCCCCGGGGATGAACACTGAAGCTTTCTTT
.,TRBJ1-5,.,TRBV30,CAWSRREDQPQHF,TGTGCCTGGAGTCGGAGGGAGGATCAGCCCCAGCATTTT
.,TRBJ2-7,TRBD2,TRBV5-4,CASSLASGSSYEQYF,TGTGCCAGCAGCTTGGCTAGCGGAAGCTCCTACGAGCAGTACTTC
.,TRBJ2-5,TRBD2,TRBV25-1,CASSESVGLAETQYF,TGTGCCAGCAGTGAAAGCGTGGGACTAGCAGAGACCCAGTACTTC
.,TRBJ2-1,TRBD2,TRBV15,CATSRDTAGGFLDEQFF,TGTGCCACCAGCAGAGATACCGCGGGGGGGTTTCTGGATGAGCAGTTCTTC
.,TRBJ2-2,.,TRBV4-1,CASSQDTGLGELFF,TGCGCCAGCAGCCAAGACACAGGGCTCGGGGAGCTGTTTTTT
.,TRBJ1-6,.,TRBV27,CASSLGQGGGSPLHF,TGTGCCAGCAGTTTAGGGCAGGGAGGTGGATCACCCCTCCACTTT
once,TRBJ2-3,.,TRBV9,CASSVGSQARTDTQYF,TGTGCCAGCAGCGTAGGGTCGCAGGCTCGCACAGATACGCAGTATTTT
.,TRBJ1-2,.,TRBV6-5,CASSLERDYGYTF,TGTGCCAGCAGTTTAGAGAGGGACTATGGCTACACCTTC
.,TRBJ1-3,.,TRBV3-1/TRBV3-2,CASSQGVSSGNTIYF,TGTGCCAGCAGCCAAGGCGTGAGCTCTGGAAACACCATATATTTT
.,TRBJ2-1,.,TRBV7-2,CASSLDGRSYNEQFF,TGTGCCAGCAGCTTAGATGGCAGATCCTACAATGAGCAGTTCTTC
once,TRBJ2-5,TRBD2,TRBV7-3,CASSTGTSGRETQYF,TGTGCCAGCAGCACGGGGACTAGCGGTAGGGAGACCCAGTACTTC
.,TRBJ2-7,TRBD1,TRBV19,CASSPGQDLTYEQYF,TGTGCCAGTAGTCCGGGACAGGATCTAACCTACGAGCAGTACTTC
.,TRBJ1-2,.,TRBV25-1,CASSETPRAGGYTF,TGTGCCAGCAGTGAAACACCCAGGGCAGGTGGCTACACCTTC
.,TRBJ1-4,.,TRBV25-1,CASSGGLLNEKLFF,TGTGCCAGCAGTGGGGGACTCCTGAATGAAAAACTGTTTTTT
.,TRBJ1-5,TRBD1,TRBV6-6,CASSPSWTGGDQPQHF,TGTGCCAGCAGCCCCTCGTGGACAGGGGGGGATCAGCCCCAGCATTTT
.,TRBJ1-1,.,TRBV5-4,CASSERLGGTIEAFF,TGTGCCAGCAGCGAGAGGTTAGGAGGAACAATTGAAGCTTTCTTT
.,TRBJ1-1,TRBD1,TRBV28,CASSPGTGTEAFF,TGTGCCAGCAGTCCCGGGACAGGGACTGAAGCTTTCTTT